The 8 T cell receptor beta chains below were found in one sample sequenced in a study of cytomegalovirus exposure and HLA in healthy donors. PCR involved 60 Vbeta and 13 Jbeta primers. Clones were read by immunoSEQ multiplex PCR, and TCRdb kept only the in-frame ones, dropping some. The sample has more than 90,000 clones; around 81% are singletons. The material sequenced was PBMCs. The receptors come from a woman in her 70s in good health and CMV-seropositive.

J is TRBJ1-4 and V is TRBV6-1; 8 nucleotides align to TRBD1. The CDR3 extends over 15 amino acids. V shed 0 bases and J 8 bases; nucleotides not matched to a gene: 5. Germline CDR1 reads MNHNS; CDR2 reads SASEGT. In DNA form, the CDR3 reads TGTGCCAGCAGTGAAGCGGGGGGGGACAGGGAAAAACTGTTTTTT. It translates to CASSEAGGDREKLFF.

The chain carries TRBV7-2 and TRBJ1-2; TRBD1 aligns across 8 bases. The length of the CDR3 is 14 residues. V lost 7 bases, J lost 3 bases, and 7 bases stayed unmatched. The germline gives CDR1 SGHTA, CDR2 FQGNSA. The CDR3 DNA reads TGTGCCAGCACCAAGACAGGGGTAGACTATGGCTACACCTTC. Its protein is CASTKTGVDYGYTF.

CDR3 sequence (DNA): TGTGCCAGCAGTTCCCACGCTAGCGGGAGGGCCCACGAGCAGTACTTC. Translating gives CASSSHASGRAHEQYF. The V call is TRBV6-5, the J call TRBJ2-7; 12 nucleotides match TRBD2. The CDR3 contains 16 residues. The germline V gene has CDR1 MNHEY and CDR2 SVGAGI. V dropped 4 bases and J dropped 5; count of bases not matched to a gene: 9.

This clone was observed a single time. The chain carries TRBV7-2 and TRBJ2-5; no clear D. The last part of the DNA fits TRBJ2-7 better; the J call may be wrong. Germline lookup yields CDR1 SGHTA and CDR2 FQGNSA. The CDR3 has 12 residues. The CDR3 DNA sequence: TGTGCCAGCAGTCCCGGATACTACGAGCAGTACTTC. Translating it yields CASSPGYYEQYF.

V is TRBV5-5 and J is TRBJ2-7, with 13 nucleotides matching TRBD2. Germline values: CDR1 SGHKS, CDR2 YYEKEE (reference sequence). Trimming at V came to 5 bases and at J to 1 base, leaving 6 bases not matched to a gene. CDR3 length equals 16 residues. The CDR3 DNA is TGTGCCAGCAGAGAGGGACTAGCGGGACAATCCTACGAGCAGTACTTC. This gives the protein CASREGLAGQSYEQYF.

The table lists this clone with a few counts. CDR3 sequence (DNA): TGCGCCAGCAGCCAAGATGTCGGCAATCAGCCCCAGCATTTT. Its translation: CASSQDVGNQPQHF. The chain combines TRBV4-3 with TRBJ1-5; D is ambiguous. V was clipped by 0 bases and J by 2 bases, with 5 bases between them. The germline V gene has CDR1 LGHNA and CDR2 YSLEER. The CDR3 has 14 residues.

The genes are TRBV6-5 and TRBJ2-7, with 11 positions matching TRBD2. CDR3 size: 13 residues. The trim removed 10 bases at V and 4 bases at J, leaving 6 bases unmatched. CDR1 MNHEY and CDR2 SVGAGI come from the germline V gene. CDR3 sequence reads: CATTSGSIYEQYF. In DNA, the CDR3 is TGTGCCACCACTAGCGGGAGTATATACGAGCAGTACTTC.

The chain combines TRBV18 with TRBJ2-3, with TRBD2 matching 10 bases. The V gene's germline CDR1 is KGHSH and CDR2 LQKENI. With 3 bases clipped from V and 3 bases from J, the junction kept 3 bases outside the gene matches. CDR3 length equals 15 residues. For the CDR3, the DNA is TGTGCCAGCTCACCTCTAGCGGGAGTGACAGATACGCAGTATTTT. This gives the protein CASSPLAGVTDTQYF.